The clone carrying this T cell receptor beta chain was counted at least ten times. The source of the sample is a study of T cells in Graves' hyperthyroidism and ophthalmopathy. Regions amplified from RNA transcripts were the TCR beta CDR3 regions. HTBI primers were the set used in a first-round RT-PCR of the TCR CDR3. Using its own MiXCR run on the multiplex PCR reads, TCRdb lists one record per CDR3 protein. The sample holds 250,000 to 300,000 distinct CDR3 sequences; more than 10% are singletons and the top ten take approximately 7.8%. This CDR3 is built from 16 residues. V lost 6 bases and J 8 bases, leaving 23 bases between the germline ends. Germline-derived CDR1 and CDR2 are MDHEN and SYDVKM.

Sequencing was carried out using blood. This clonotype was obtained from a woman in her twenties or thirties with Graves' hyperthyroidism that later progressed to Graves' ophthalmopathy. V gene TRBV28 combines with J gene TRBJ2-1, with a possible D match to TRBD2 (9 bases). The CDR3 coding sequence is TGTGCCAGCAGCTTCCCTGGACTAGCGACAGGGGATGAGCAGTTCTTC. It encodes CASSFPGLATGDEQFF.